This entry lists 22 T cell receptor beta chains sequenced from one sample in a study of human T cells and chemical hapten exposure. The time point denotes: pre-sensitization, week 0. As to treatment: therapeutic diphenylcyclopropenone sensitization with weekly scalp DPC. TCRdb ran MiXCR on the RACE reads and lists one entry per CDR3 protein. Of 300,000 to 450,000 distinct CDR3 sequences in the sample, roughly 4.6% were seen once. Source: whole blood, taken in connection with sensitization to the hapten diphenylcyclopropenone (DPC). These receptors all come from a woman in her forties or fifties with alopecia areata. Some clones in this sample may be carry-over from other donors' samples.

This clonotype was observed a few times. This chain joins TRBV28 and TRBJ1-5; D unclear. Germline V gives CDR1 MDHEN, CDR2 SYDVKM. The ends were cut back, 5 bases at V and 4 bases at J, with 15 bases in the middle. The CDR3 loop spans 15 amino acids. This CDR3 is CASSRSPSENQPQHF. Here the CDR3 DNA reads TGTGCCAGCAGTAGGTCCCCCTCGGAGAATCAGCCCCAGCATTTT.

In its sample, this clonotype was seen many times. J is TRBJ1-1 and V is TRBV5-1; D might be TRBD1 (5 bases). The CDR3 covers 15 residues. The ends were cut back, 6 bases at V and 0 bases at J, with 15 bases in the middle. Germline CDR1 reads SGHRS; CDR2 reads YFSETQ. The CDR3 DNA reads as TGCGCCAGCATCGAGGGGAACAGCTTGAACACTGAAGCTTTCTTT. It codes for CASIEGNSLNTEAFF.

This sequence joins TRBV20-1 and TRBJ2-1; tentatively, D is TRBD2 (6 bases). CDR3 length equals 14 residues. V shed 1 base and J shed 12 bases, with 19 bases lying between them. Per germline, CDR1 DFQATT and CDR2 SNEGSKA (reference sequence). The CDR3 region is CSARVWDSGAGQFF. The CDR3 DNA sequence: TGCAGTGCTAGAGTTTGGGATAGCGGAGCGGGGCAGTTCTTC.

This clonotype has just a few counts. The chain is built from TRBV15 and TRBJ2-7, with D possibly TRBD2 on 5 matching bases. The CDR3 totals 13 residues. The germline CDR1 and CDR2 sequences are LNHNV and YYDKDF (reference sequence). V shed 0 bases and J shed 3 bases, with 6 bases lying between them. CDR3 DNA: TGTGCCACCAGCAGAGAACGGGACTACGAGCAGTACTTC. Translating gives CATSRERDYEQYF.

This clonotype has ten or more counts. This chain links TRBV12-5 with TRBJ1-1, with D hard to call. There are 9 residues in the CDR3. Germline lookup yields CDR1 LGHNT and CDR2 FRNRAP. DNA of the CDR3: TGTAGTGACGGGACTGAAGCTTTCTTT. Amino acids: CSDGTEAFF.

The rearrangement links TRBV25-1 to TRBJ2-2; TRBD1 matches at 9 bases. Trimming at V came to 3 bases and at J to 5 bases, leaving 4 bases not matched to a gene. Per germline, CDR1 MGHDK and CDR2 SYGVNS. This CDR3 comprises 15 residues. CDR3 residues: CASSERDRETGELFF. The CDR3 DNA is TGTGCCAGCAGTGAGCGGGACAGGGAGACCGGGGAGCTGTTTTTT.

This clonotype came up many times. The chain is built from TRBV12-3 or TRBV12-4 and TRBJ2-2; 8 positions agree with TRBD1. V dropped 3 bases and J dropped 0; count of bases not matched to a gene: 3. The CDR3 sequence is 16 residues long. The CDR3 protein is CASSFQGAANTGELFF. CDR3 nucleotides: TGTGCCAGCAGTTTCCAGGGGGCGGCGAACACCGGGGAGCTGTTTTTT.

This chain joins TRBV20-1 and TRBJ2-7, with a tentative D call TRBD1 (5 bases). CDR1 is DFQATT and CDR2 is SNEGSKA in the germline V gene (reference sequence). The CDR3 totals 15 residues. V was clipped by 0 bases and J by 4 bases, with 16 bases between them. CDR3: CSARDGQGLWYEQYF. The CDR3 nucleotides read TGCAGTGCTAGAGATGGGCAGGGATTGTGGTACGAGCAGTACTTC.

This clonotype was observed a few times. The rearrangement joins TRBV20-1 to TRBJ2-7, with a possible D match to TRBD1 (5 bases). Germline V gene lookup returns CDR1 DFQATT and CDR2 SNEGSKA (reference sequence). This CDR3 region has 12 residues. V was shortened by 3 bases and J by 1 base, with 7 bases between the two germline ends. The CDR3 DNA is TGCAGTGCTAGGGACACTTCCTACGAGCAGTACTTC. This sequence encodes CSARDTSYEQYF.

This clonotype was seen ten or more times. The gene calls are TRBV4-2 and TRBJ2-5; 13 nucleotides line up with TRBD2. This CDR3 has 16 amino acids. Trimming at V came to 3 bases and at J to 4 bases, leaving 5 bases not matched to a gene. Germline CDR1 is LGHNA and CDR2 is YNFKEQ. The CDR3: CASSQEGTSGTETQYF. CDR3 coding DNA: TGTGCCAGCAGCCAGGAAGGGACTAGCGGGACAGAGACCCAGTACTTC.

The chain is built from TRBV7-2 and TRBJ2-1; the D gene is possibly TRBD2 (6 bases). This CDR3 comprises 15 residues. The germline CDR1 and CDR2 sequences are SGHTA and FQGNSA. V was clipped by 5 bases and J by 1 base, with 12 bases between them. CDR3: CASSPGDYSYNEQFF. The CDR3 nucleotides are TGTGCCAGCAGCCCGGGGGATTATTCCTACAATGAGCAGTTCTTC.

There are a few counts of this clonotype. The V gene is TRBV28, the J gene TRBJ2-3; 8 bases are a match to TRBD1. The germline V gene encodes CDR1 MDHEN and CDR2 SYDVKM. CDR3 size: 15 residues. Trimming took 3 bases from V and 1 from J; bases not matched to a gene: 3. The CDR3 nucleotides are TGTGCCAGCAGTTTTTTGACAGGGGGCACAGATACGCAGTATTTT. This sequence encodes CASSFLTGGTDTQYF. Together with reference TRBV28 and TRBJ2-3, the CDR3 gives the full variable domain: DVKVTQSSRYLVKRTGEKVFLECVQDMDHENMFWYRQDPGLGLRLIYFSYDVKMKEKGDIPEGYSVSREKKERFSLILESASTNQTSMYLCASSFLTGGTDTQYFGPGTRLTVL.

This clonotype was observed many times. V is TRBV12-3 or TRBV12-4 and J is TRBJ2-3; 8 nucleotides line up with TRBD1. The CDR3 has 15 residues. V lost 5 bases to trimming and J lost 0 bases; unmatched junction nucleotides: 4. CDR3 in DNA: TGTGCCAGCAGTCATGACAGGGGCAGCACAGATACGCAGTATTTT. Its protein is CASSHDRGSTDTQYF.

The sample holds many counts of this clonotype. The genes are TRBV4-2 and TRBJ2-7, with 8 bases that match TRBD2. Germline values: CDR1 LGHNA, CDR2 YNFKEQ. The trim removed 0 bases at V and 3 bases at J, leaving 16 bases unmatched. There are 19 residues in the CDR3. CDR3 sequence (DNA): TGTGCCAGCAGCCAAGATCGGGAGGAGTCGGGAGGGCCCGTCTACGAGCAGTACTTC. It specifies CASSQDREESGGPVYEQYF.

This clonotype has a count of ten or more. The chain joins TRBV29-1 to TRBJ2-3, with TRBD2 as a possible D gene (6 bases). Per germline, CDR1 SQVTM and CDR2 ANQGSEA. The length of the CDR3 is 13 residues. The V gene lost 3 bases and the J gene lost 2 bases, with 9 bases spanning the gap. The CDR3 nucleotides read TGCAGCGTTGACGCGGGGAACACAGATACGCAGTATTTT. This sequence encodes CSVDAGNTDTQYF.

This clonotype was seen more than once but under ten times. The V call is TRBV27, the J call TRBJ1-2; D not resolved. This CDR3 comprises 14 residues. Germline assignment: CDR1 MNHEY and CDR2 SMNVEV (reference sequence). Trimming pared 6 bases from V and 2 bases from J, leaving 13 bases between. The DNA of the CDR3 is TGTGCCAGCAGCCAATCATTTGGAAACTATGGCTACACCTTC. Translating it yields CASSQSFGNYGYTF.

In this sample, this clonotype turned up many times. The rearrangement joins TRBV29-1 to TRBJ2-7, with 10 bases lining up with TRBD1. V trimming: 2 bases; J trimming: 5 bases; junction bases outside the gene matches: 6. Germline V gene data show CDR1 as SQVTM and CDR2 as ANQGSEA. The CDR3 has 14 residues. DNA for the CDR3: TGCAGCGTTGAACTTGGACAGGGGGTTGACGAGCAGTACTTC. Amino acids: CSVELGQGVDEQYF.

At least ten counts were recorded for this clonotype. The rearrangement links TRBV27 to TRBJ2-3, with D unclear. Between the trimmed V and J ends, which lost 8 bases and 4 bases, there was a span of 19 bases. Germline CDR1 reads MNHEY; CDR2 reads SMNVEV (reference sequence). The length of the CDR3 is 15 residues. CDR3 protein: CASGRRGDSPDTQYF. The CDR3 DNA follows: TGTGCCAGCGGAAGACGCGGCGACTCCCCAGATACGCAGTATTTT.

This clonotype was counted a few times. The chain links TRBV29-1 to TRBJ2-3; D might be TRBD1 (6 bases). The germline V gene encodes CDR1 SQVTM and CDR2 ANQGSEA. V lost 4 bases, J lost 2 bases, and 10 bases lay in between. This CDR3 contains 13 residues. CDR3 nucleotides: TGCAGCGTTGCCAGGGGTTACACAGATACGCAGTATTTT. Protein sequence: CSVARGYTDTQYF.

On this clonotype itself: It is likely a read error, because the conserved phenylalanine at the end of the CDR3 is missing. Because the CDR3's place on the DNA is in doubt, the DNA is left out and the CDR3 is given as listed by TCRdb. The chain has TRBV1 and TRBJ2-6; the DNA was not compared with TRBD2, the D call given in the table. TRBV1 is a known pseudogene. Termini included, the CDR3 measures 16 amino acids. CDR3 sequence: CTSSPDHLAEANVLTI.

This clonotype has a count of ten or more. V gene TRBV12-3 or TRBV12-4 combines with J gene TRBJ1-3; D unclear. The CDR3 is 14 residues long. Trimming removed 5 bases from V and 3 bases from J, with 11 bases in between. The DNA for the CDR3 is TGTGCCAGCAGTACCCGGGCCCTTGGAAACACCATATATTTT. Translated: CASSTRALGNTIYF.

This chain uses TRBV5-1 with TRBJ1-1, with 7 bases lining up with TRBD1. V gave up 4 bases and J gave up 5 bases; unmatched junction bases: 8. The CDR3 runs 14 residues. Germline CDR1 and CDR2: SGHRS and YFSETQ. CDR3 in amino acids: CASSTLQGRTEAFF. The CDR3 nucleotides are TGCGCCAGCAGCACCCTACAGGGGAGAACTGAAGCTTTCTTT.